This is a list of T cell receptor beta chains from one sample in a study of OX40 agonist ivuxolimab in advanced cancers. Measured with immunoSEQ multiplex PCR; TCRdb has only the in-frame clones, and not every one. Seen here are tens of thousands of clones, about 90% observed once, and the top ten hold 0.44%. The material sequenced was CD4+ or CD8+ T cells sorted from blood, taken in a trial of the OX40 agonist ivuxolimab. Receptor source: an adult with an advanced solid tumor such as melanoma, head and neck, liver or kidney cancer. CDR3s include the opening cysteine and the closing phenylalanine or tryptophan. Each record gives: clone size, V gene, D gene, J gene, CDR3 protein, CDR3 DNA. The D gene is left open where the match is weak. Only some rows state a clone size, as once, few, many or a class for expanded clones.

clone_size: -; v_call: TRBV5-8; d_call: TRBD2; j_call: TRBJ2-1; cdr3_aa: CASSDSGTSGTWDGNEQFF; cdr3_nt: TGTGCCAGCAGCGATTCCGGGACTAGCGGGACTTGGGACGGGAATGAGCAGTTCTTC
clone_size: -; v_call: TRBV30; d_call: -; j_call: TRBJ1-2; cdr3_aa: CAWSVEGAYYGYTF; cdr3_nt: TGTGCCTGGAGTGTGGAAGGGGCTTACTATGGCTACACCTTC
clone_size: -; v_call: TRBV4-3; d_call: -; j_call: TRBJ2-7; cdr3_aa: CASSPSGTGYEQYF; cdr3_nt: TGCGCCAGCAGCCCTTCCGGGACGGGCTACGAGCAGTACTTC
clone_size: -; v_call: TRBV7-7; d_call: -; j_call: TRBJ2-5; cdr3_aa: CASSQGSNAETQYF; cdr3_nt: TGTGCCAGCAGCCAAGGGTCCAACGCGGAGACCCAGTACTTC
clone_size: -; v_call: TRBV11-2; d_call: -; j_call: TRBJ1-3; cdr3_aa: CASSLRSDGNTIYF; cdr3_nt: TGTGCCAGCAGCTTACGGTCAGACGGAAACACCATATATTTT
clone_size: -; v_call: TRBV6-5; d_call: TRBD1; j_call: TRBJ1-2; cdr3_aa: CATSRQGAAGGYTF; cdr3_nt: TGTGCCACCTCCAGACAGGGGGCTGCAGGTGGCTACACCTTC
clone_size: -; v_call: TRBV5-1; d_call: TRBD2; j_call: TRBJ2-3; cdr3_aa: CASSSATLAGTDTQYF; cdr3_nt: TGCGCCAGCAGCTCCGCCACCCTAGCGGGCACAGATACGCAGTATTTT
clone_size: -; v_call: TRBV5-1; d_call: -; j_call: TRBJ2-3; cdr3_aa: CASSGTSSSSTDTQYF; cdr3_nt: TGCGCCAGCAGCGGCACCAGCAGCTCTAGCACAGATACGCAGTATTTT
clone_size: -; v_call: TRBV6-5; d_call: -; j_call: TRBJ1-2; cdr3_aa: CASSSRGNGYTF; cdr3_nt: TGTGCCAGCAGCTCCAGGGGAAATGGCTACACCTTC
clone_size: -; v_call: TRBV6-5; d_call: -; j_call: TRBJ2-7; cdr3_aa: CASSPSSAGSYEQYF; cdr3_nt: TGTGCCAGCAGTCCTTCTAGCGCCGGCTCCTACGAGCAGTACTTC
clone_size: -; v_call: TRBV7-9; d_call: TRBD1; j_call: TRBJ1-4; cdr3_aa: CASSLFPTGGYEKLFF; cdr3_nt: TGTGCCAGCAGCTTATTTCCGACAGGGGGCTATGAAAAACTGTTTTTT
clone_size: -; v_call: TRBV4-1; d_call: -; j_call: TRBJ2-7; cdr3_aa: CASSLRGGGYEQYF; cdr3_nt: TGCGCCAGCAGTCTCAGGGGCGGTGGATACGAGCAGTACTTC
clone_size: once; v_call: TRBV25-1; d_call: -; j_call: TRBJ2-7; cdr3_aa: CASRDQTAADYEQYF; cdr3_nt: TGTGCCAGCAGGGATCAGACAGCCGCGGACTACGAGCAGTACTTC
clone_size: -; v_call: TRBV14; d_call: -; j_call: TRBJ1-1; cdr3_aa: CASSQYVYRDTEAFF; cdr3_nt: TGTGCCAGCAGCCAATACGTCTACAGGGACACTGAAGCTTTCTTT
clone_size: -; v_call: TRBV18; d_call: TRBD2; j_call: TRBJ2-7; cdr3_aa: CASSQGLAGGDEQYF; cdr3_nt: TGTGCCAGCTCACAAGGACTAGCGGGAGGTGACGAGCAGTACTTC
clone_size: -; v_call: TRBV18; d_call: -; j_call: TRBJ2-3; cdr3_aa: CASSQQGIQTSTDTQYF; cdr3_nt: TGTGCCAGCTCACAACAGGGCATTCAAACTAGCACAGATACGCAGTATTTT
clone_size: medium-sized; v_call: TRBV18; d_call: -; j_call: TRBJ1-5; cdr3_aa: CASSPGSNQPQHF; cdr3_nt: TGTGCCAGCTCACCAGGTAGCAATCAGCCCCAGCATTTT
clone_size: -; v_call: TRBV18; d_call: -; j_call: TRBJ2-7; cdr3_aa: CASSPQGNYEQYF; cdr3_nt: TGTGCCAGCTCACCCCAGGGAAACTACGAGCAGTACTTC
clone_size: -; v_call: TRBV30; d_call: -; j_call: TRBJ2-5; cdr3_aa: CAWSRGETQYF; cdr3_nt: TGCGCCTGGTCTCGGGGGGAGACCCAGTACTTC
clone_size: -; v_call: TRBV11-3; d_call: -; j_call: TRBJ2-7; cdr3_aa: CASSSKPLEQYF; cdr3_nt: TGTGCCAGCAGCTCTAAACCCCTCGAGCAGTACTTC
clone_size: once; v_call: TRBV5-4; d_call: -; j_call: TRBJ1-5; cdr3_aa: CASSLGGAFEPQHF; cdr3_nt: TGTGCCAGCAGCTTGGGGGGGGCGTTTGAGCCCCAGCATTTT
clone_size: -; v_call: TRBV28; d_call: -; j_call: TRBJ1-2; cdr3_aa: CASSFRDYGYTF; cdr3_nt: TGTGCCAGCAGTTTTAGGGACTATGGCTACACCTTC
clone_size: -; v_call: TRBV28; d_call: -; j_call: TRBJ1-4; cdr3_aa: CASHDSTTNEKLFF; cdr3_nt: TGTGCCAGCCATGACAGTACAACTAATGAAAAACTGTTTTTT
clone_size: -; v_call: TRBV7-9; d_call: -; j_call: TRBJ2-4; cdr3_aa: CASSYDGYIQYF; cdr3_nt: TGTGCCAGCAGTTATGACGGATACATTCAGTACTTC
clone_size: -; v_call: TRBV5-1; d_call: -; j_call: TRBJ2-5; cdr3_aa: CASSSGHSIGQETQYF; cdr3_nt: TGCGCCAGCAGCTCCGGACATTCTATCGGCCAAGAGACCCAGTACTTC
clone_size: -; v_call: TRBV11-3; d_call: -; j_call: TRBJ1-1; cdr3_aa: CASSFYSRPGAEAFF; cdr3_nt: TGTGCCAGCAGCTTTTACTCCAGGCCCGGGGCTGAAGCTTTCTTT